A selection of T cell receptor beta chains follows, all from one sample in a study of blood T cell repertoires in COVID-19. Sequencing used immunoSEQ multiplex PCR; TCRdb keeps in-frame clones, though not all of them. The repertoire has about 74,000 clones, roughly 90% of them found once; the top ten carry approximately 1.5%. The material sequenced was peripheral blood. The source is a man aged 50 to 60 with acute or convalescent COVID-19. Both conserved end residues are part of each CDR3. D genes are given only for firm matches. The listing skips clone size in some rows; elsewhere it reads once, few, many or a size class.

j_call,clone_size,d_call,v_call,cdr3_nt,cdr3_aa
TRBJ2-7,-,-,TRBV19,TGTGCCAGTAGTATAGAGTGGCGGGCGGCCGAGCAGTACTTC,CASSIEWRAAEQYF
TRBJ2-3,-,TRBD2,TRBV7-9,TGTGCCAGCAGCCGGACTAGCGGTCGCACAGATACGCAGTATTTT,CASSRTSGRTDTQYF
TRBJ1-1,-,-,TRBV11-2,TGTGCCAGCAGCCTGACAGGAACCAACACTGAAGCTTTCTTT,CASSLTGTNTEAFF
TRBJ1-6,-,-,TRBV6-5,TGTGCCAGCAGCCTAGACCAGGGTTTGGGTTCACCCCTCCACTTT,CASSLDQGLGSPLHF
TRBJ2-1,-,-,TRBV19,TGTGCCAGTAGTACCCCCGGACCCACGGGGGATGAGCAGTTCTTC,CASSTPGPTGDEQFF
TRBJ1-6,once,-,TRBV15,TGTGCCACCAGCAGACAGGGATATAATTCACCCCTCCACTTT,CATSRQGYNSPLHF
TRBJ1-2,-,TRBD1,TRBV2,TGTGCCAGCAGTCCGACCGTACAGGGGTTTGGCTACACCTTC,CASSPTVQGFGYTF
TRBJ1-4,-,TRBD1,TRBV28,TGTGCCAGCAGCACGGTGAAGACAGGGGGGCCTAATGAAAAACTGTTTTTT,CASSTVKTGGPNEKLFF
TRBJ2-1,-,-,TRBV7-2,TGTGCCAGCAGCTTCAACTTACTTGAGCAGTTCTTC,CASSFNLLEQFF
TRBJ2-1,-,-,TRBV7-6,TGTGCCAGCAGCCAACACCCCCTGGGGACGACAGGATTTATGGATGAGCAGTTCTTC,CASSQHPLGTTGFMDEQFF
TRBJ1-3,-,-,TRBV15,TGTGCCACCAGCAGAGATCGAGGGCATGGAAACACCATATATTTT,CATSRDRGHGNTIYF
TRBJ1-3,-,TRBD1,TRBV3-1/TRBV3-2,TGTGCCAGCAGCCATACTGACAGGGAAAGGTATTTT,CASSHTDRERYF
TRBJ1-6,-,-,TRBV6-5,TGTGCCAGCAGTTACGGGGGGGTTGAGTATTCACCCCTCCACTTT,CASSYGGVEYSPLHF
TRBJ1-1,-,-,TRBV15,TGTGCCACCAGCAGGGGTAGGGGGTTGGGCACTGAAGCTTTCTTT,CATSRGRGLGTEAFF
TRBJ2-1,-,TRBD1,TRBV5-1,TGCGCCAGCACCCCCGGGGACAGGGCATACAATGAGCAGTTCTTC,CASTPGDRAYNEQFF
TRBJ2-7,-,TRBD2,TRBV19,TGTGCCAGTAGTTTTACCCATAGCGGGAGGTCCTACGAGCAGTACTTC,CASSFTHSGRSYEQYF
TRBJ2-1,-,TRBD2,TRBV7-3,TGTGCCAGCAGCTCGACAACTAGCGGTGAGCAGTTCTTC,CASSSTTSGEQFF
TRBJ2-7,-,-,TRBV10-3,TGTGCCATCAGTGGCGGGGCCTCCACCTACTACGAGCAGTACTTC,CAISGGASTYYEQYF
TRBJ1-2,few,-,TRBV14,TGTGCCAGCAGCCTTGGACTGGGAACTTATGGCTACACCTTC,CASSLGLGTYGYTF
TRBJ1-4,-,TRBD1,TRBV7-6,TGTGCCAGCAGCTTCCGACAGGGAACTAATGAAAAACTGTTTTTT,CASSFRQGTNEKLFF
TRBJ1-1,-,-,TRBV29-1,TGCAGCGTTGAAGATGGGGGGTCCCCTGAAGCTTTCTTT,CSVEDGGSPEAFF